The present TCR beta chain was sequenced within a study of blood T cells in healthy people across ages. About the study: About one barcoded beta molecule per two T cells was captured by template switching.

Germline V lookup: CDR1 MNHEY, CDR2 SVGAGI. The CDR3 runs 15 residues. Germline trimming cut 5 bases from V and 4 bases from J; bases unmatched to any gene: 7. Using a J-beta primer mix together with a sample-barcoded 5' primer, a second PCR was run for roughly 7 to 12 cycles. Each of the samples gave a minimum of 2.5 million paired-end reads that contained CDR3. TCRdb recomputed calls from the 5' RACE reads with MiXCR, one row per CDR3 protein. The data hold under 1 million distinct CDR3 sequences, with around 45% observed a single time. The chain has TRBV6-5 and TRBJ1-2, with 10 bases matching TRBD1. The material sequenced was blood. The origin of this receptor is a man aged 55 to 69 in good health. The CDR3 coding sequence is TGTGCCAGCAGTCCGGTTAGGACAGGGGGCTATGGCTACACCTTC. Amino acids: CASSPVRTGGYGYTF.